Detailed here is one T cell receptor (beta chain). A read error may account for a junction end that differs from germline. Measured with immunoSEQ multiplex PCR; TCRdb has only the in-frame clones, and not every one. The sample shows about 350,000 clones, 92% of them seen only once. These data belong to a study of Ad26.COV2.S vaccination and SARS-CoV-2 variants. The CDR3 is made up of 14 amino acids. Germline-derived CDR1 and CDR2 are SGHDT and YYEEEE. The sequenced sample was peripheral blood, obtained after recovery from COVID-19. The receptor was derived from a human donor who had recovered from COVID-19. J is TRBJ1-6 and V is TRBV5-6, with D hard to call. DNA for the CDR3: TGTGCCAGCAGCTTGGGAGGGTATAGTTCACCCCTCCACTTT. Translating gives CASSLGGYSSPLHF.